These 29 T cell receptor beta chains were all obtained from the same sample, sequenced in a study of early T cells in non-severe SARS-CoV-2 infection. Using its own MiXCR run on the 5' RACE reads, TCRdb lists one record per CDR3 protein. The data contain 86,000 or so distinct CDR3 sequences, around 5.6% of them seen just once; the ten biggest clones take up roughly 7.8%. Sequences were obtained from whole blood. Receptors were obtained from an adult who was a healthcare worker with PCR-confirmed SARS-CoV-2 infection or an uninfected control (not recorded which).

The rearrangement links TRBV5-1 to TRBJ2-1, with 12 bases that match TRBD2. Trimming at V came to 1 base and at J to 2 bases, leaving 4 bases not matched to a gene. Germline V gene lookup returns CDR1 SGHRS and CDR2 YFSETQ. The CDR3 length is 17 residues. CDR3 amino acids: CASSLTGLAGTYNEQFF. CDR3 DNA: TGCGCCAGCAGCTTGACCGGACTAGCGGGGACCTACAATGAGCAGTTCTTC.

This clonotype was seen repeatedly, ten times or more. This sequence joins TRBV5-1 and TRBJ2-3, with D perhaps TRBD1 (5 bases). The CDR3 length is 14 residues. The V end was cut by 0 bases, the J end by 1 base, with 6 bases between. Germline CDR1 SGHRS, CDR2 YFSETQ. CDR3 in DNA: TGCGCCAGCAGCTTGGAGACAGGCACAGATACGCAGTATTTT. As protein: CASSLETGTDTQYF.

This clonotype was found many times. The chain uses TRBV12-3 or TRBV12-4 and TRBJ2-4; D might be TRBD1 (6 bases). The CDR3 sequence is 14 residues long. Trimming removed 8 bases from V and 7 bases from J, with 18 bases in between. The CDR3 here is CASVPRGGLNIQYF. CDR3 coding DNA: TGTGCCAGCGTACCCCGAGGGGGTTTGAACATTCAGTACTTC.

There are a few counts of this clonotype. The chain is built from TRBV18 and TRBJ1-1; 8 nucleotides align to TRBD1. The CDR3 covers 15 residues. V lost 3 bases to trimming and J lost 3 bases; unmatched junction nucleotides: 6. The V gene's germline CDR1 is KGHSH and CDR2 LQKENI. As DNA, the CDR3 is TGTGCCAGCTCACCGGAAGCAGGGGGCTACACTGAAGCTTTCTTT. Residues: CASSPEAGGYTEAFF.

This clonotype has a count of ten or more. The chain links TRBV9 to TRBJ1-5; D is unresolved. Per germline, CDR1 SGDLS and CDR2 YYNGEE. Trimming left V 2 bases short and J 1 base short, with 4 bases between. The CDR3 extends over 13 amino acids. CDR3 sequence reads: CASSVESNQPQHF. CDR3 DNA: TGTGCCAGCAGCGTGGAGAGCAATCAGCCCCAGCATTTT.

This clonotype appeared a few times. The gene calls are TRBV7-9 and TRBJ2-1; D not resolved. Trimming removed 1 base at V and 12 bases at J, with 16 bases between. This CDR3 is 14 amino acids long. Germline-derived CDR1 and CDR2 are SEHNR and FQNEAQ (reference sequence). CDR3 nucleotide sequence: TGTGCCAGCAGCTTAGACGCAAGGATCCGGGTGCAGTTCTTC. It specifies CASSLDARIRVQFF.

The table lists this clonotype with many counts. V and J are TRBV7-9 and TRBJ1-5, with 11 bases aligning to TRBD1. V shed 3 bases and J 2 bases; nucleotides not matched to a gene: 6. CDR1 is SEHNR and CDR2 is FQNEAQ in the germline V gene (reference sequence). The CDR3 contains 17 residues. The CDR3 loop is CASSLGTGGEGNQPQHF. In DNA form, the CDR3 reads TGTGCCAGCAGCTTGGGGACAGGGGGAGAGGGCAATCAGCCCCAGCATTTT.

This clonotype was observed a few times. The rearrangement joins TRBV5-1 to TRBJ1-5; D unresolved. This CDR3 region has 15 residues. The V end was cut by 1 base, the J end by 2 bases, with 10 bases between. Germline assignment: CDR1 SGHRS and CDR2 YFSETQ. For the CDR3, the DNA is TGCGCCAGCAGCTTGTGGGGAGATGGCAATCAGCCCCAGCATTTT. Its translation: CASSLWGDGNQPQHF.

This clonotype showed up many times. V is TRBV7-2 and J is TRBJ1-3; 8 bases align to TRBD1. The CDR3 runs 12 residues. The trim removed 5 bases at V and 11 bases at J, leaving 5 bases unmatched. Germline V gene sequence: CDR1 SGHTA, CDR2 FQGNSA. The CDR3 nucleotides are TGTGCCAGCAGCCACCAGGGGGCCTCCATATATTTT. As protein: CASSHQGASIYF.

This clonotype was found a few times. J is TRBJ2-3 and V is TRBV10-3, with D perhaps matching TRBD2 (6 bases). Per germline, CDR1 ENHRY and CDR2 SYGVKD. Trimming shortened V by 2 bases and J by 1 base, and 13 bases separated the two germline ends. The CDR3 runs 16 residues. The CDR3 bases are TGTGCCATCAGTGAGCGGGGCAGGAGGGGCACAGATACGCAGTATTTT. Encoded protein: CAISERGRRGTDTQYF.

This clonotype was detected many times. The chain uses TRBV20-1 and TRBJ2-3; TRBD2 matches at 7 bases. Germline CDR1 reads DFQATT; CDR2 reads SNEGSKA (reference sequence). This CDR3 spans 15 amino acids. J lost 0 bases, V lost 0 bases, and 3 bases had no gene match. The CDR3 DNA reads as TGCAGTGCTAGAGAGGGAGGGACCAGCACAGATACGCAGTATTTT. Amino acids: CSAREGGTSTDTQYF.

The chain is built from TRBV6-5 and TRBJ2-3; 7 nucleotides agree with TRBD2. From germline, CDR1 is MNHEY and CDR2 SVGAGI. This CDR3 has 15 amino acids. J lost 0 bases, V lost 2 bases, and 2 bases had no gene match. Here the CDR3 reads CASSYRGDSTDTQYF. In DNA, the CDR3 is TGTGCCAGCAGTTACCGGGGGGACAGCACAGATACGCAGTATTTT.

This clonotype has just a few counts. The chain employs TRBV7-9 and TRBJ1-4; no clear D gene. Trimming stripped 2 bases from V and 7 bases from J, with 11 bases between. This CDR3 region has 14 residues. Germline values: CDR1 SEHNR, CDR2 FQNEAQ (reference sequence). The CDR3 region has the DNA TGTGCCAGCAGCTTATCGGGGAGTGGTGAAAAACTGTTTTTT. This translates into CASSLSGSGEKLFF. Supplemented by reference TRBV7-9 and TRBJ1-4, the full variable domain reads DTGVSQNPRHKITKRGQNVTFRCDPISEHNRLYWYRQTLGQGPEFLTYFQNEAQLEKSRLLSDRFSAERPKGSFSTLEIQRTEQGDSAMYLCASSLSGSGEKLFFGSGTQLSVL.

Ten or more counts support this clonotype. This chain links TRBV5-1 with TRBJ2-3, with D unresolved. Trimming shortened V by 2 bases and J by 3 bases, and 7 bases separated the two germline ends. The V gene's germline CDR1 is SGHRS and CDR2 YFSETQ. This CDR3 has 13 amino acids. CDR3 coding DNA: TGCGCCAGCAGCTTTGATGGAACAGATACGCAGTATTTT. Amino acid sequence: CASSFDGTDTQYF.

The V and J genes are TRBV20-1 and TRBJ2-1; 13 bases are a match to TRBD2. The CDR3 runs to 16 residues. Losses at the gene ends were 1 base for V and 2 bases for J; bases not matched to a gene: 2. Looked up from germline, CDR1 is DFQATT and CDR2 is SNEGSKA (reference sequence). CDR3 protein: CSARALAGGPYNEQFF. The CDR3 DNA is TGCAGTGCTAGAGCACTAGCGGGAGGGCCCTACAATGAGCAGTTCTTC.

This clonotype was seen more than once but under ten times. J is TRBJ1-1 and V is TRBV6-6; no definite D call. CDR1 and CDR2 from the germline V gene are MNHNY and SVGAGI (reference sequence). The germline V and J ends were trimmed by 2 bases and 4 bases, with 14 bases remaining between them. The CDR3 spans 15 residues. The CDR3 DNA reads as TGTGCCAGCAGTTACGCTCTGGGATCCGGCACTGAAGCTTTCTTT. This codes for CASSYALGSGTEAFF.

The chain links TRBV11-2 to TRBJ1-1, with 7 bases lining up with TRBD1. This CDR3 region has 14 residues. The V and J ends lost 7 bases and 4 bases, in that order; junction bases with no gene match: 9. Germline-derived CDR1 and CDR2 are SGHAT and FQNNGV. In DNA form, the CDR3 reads TGTGCCAGCACCCAGGGGGGTGTCTTCACTGAAGCTTTCTTT. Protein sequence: CASTQGGVFTEAFF.

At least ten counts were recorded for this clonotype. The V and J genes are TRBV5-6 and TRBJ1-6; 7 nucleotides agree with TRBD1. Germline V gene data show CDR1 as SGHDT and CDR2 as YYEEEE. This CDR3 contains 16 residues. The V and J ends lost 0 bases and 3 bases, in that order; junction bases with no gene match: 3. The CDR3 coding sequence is TGTGCCAGCAGCTTGGACAGGGGCTACTATAATTCACCCCTCCACTTT. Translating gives CASSLDRGYYNSPLHF.

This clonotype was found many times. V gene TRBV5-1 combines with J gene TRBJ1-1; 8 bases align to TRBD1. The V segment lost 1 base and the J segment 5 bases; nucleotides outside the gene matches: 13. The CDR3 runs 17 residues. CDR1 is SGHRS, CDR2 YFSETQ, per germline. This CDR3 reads CASSLRAGGAGTTEAFF. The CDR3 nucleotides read TGCGCCAGCAGCTTGAGGGCAGGGGGCGCGGGGACGACTGAAGCTTTCTTT.

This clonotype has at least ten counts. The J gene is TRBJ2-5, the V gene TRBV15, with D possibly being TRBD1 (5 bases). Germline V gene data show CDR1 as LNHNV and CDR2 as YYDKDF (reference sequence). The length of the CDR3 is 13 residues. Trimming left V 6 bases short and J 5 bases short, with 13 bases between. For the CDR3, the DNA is TGTGCCACCAGTCTTGACCCAGGGGAGACCCAGTACTTC. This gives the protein CATSLDPGETQYF.

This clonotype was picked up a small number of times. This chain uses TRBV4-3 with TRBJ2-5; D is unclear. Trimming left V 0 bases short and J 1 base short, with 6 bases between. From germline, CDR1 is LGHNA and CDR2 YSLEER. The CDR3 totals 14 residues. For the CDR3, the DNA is TGCGCCAGCAGCCAAGATTGGGCCCAAGAGACCCAGTACTTC. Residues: CASSQDWAQETQYF.

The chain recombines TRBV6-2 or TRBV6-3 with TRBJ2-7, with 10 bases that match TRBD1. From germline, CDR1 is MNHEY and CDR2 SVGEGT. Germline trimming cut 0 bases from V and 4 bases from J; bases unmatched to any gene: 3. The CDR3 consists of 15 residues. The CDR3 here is CASSYSGTGVYEQYF. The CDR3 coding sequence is TGTGCCAGCAGTTACTCCGGGACAGGGGTTTACGAGCAGTACTTC.

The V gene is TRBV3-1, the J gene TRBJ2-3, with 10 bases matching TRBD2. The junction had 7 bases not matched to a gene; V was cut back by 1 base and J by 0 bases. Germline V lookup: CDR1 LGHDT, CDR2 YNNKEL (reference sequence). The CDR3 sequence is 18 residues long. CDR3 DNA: TGTGCCAGCAGCCAAGGGCTAGCGGGGGAATATAGCACAGATACGCAGTATTTT. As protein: CASSQGLAGEYSTDTQYF.

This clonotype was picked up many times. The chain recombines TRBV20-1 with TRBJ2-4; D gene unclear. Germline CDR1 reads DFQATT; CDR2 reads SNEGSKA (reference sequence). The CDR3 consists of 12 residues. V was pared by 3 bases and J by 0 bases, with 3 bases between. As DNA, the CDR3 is TGCAGTGCTAGGCTAGCCAAAAACATTCAGTACTTC. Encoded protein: CSARLAKNIQYF.

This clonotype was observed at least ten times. For the CDR3, the DNA is TGTGCCAGCAGTCCCGGGGACAGGGACTACAATGAGCAGTTCTTC. This gives the protein CASSPGDRDYNEQFF. The chain uses TRBV27 and TRBJ2-1; TRBD1 matches at 9 bases. V dropped 5 bases and J dropped 3; count of bases not matched to a gene: 5. This CDR3 has 15 amino acids. Germline V gene data show CDR1 as MNHEY and CDR2 as SMNVEV (reference sequence).

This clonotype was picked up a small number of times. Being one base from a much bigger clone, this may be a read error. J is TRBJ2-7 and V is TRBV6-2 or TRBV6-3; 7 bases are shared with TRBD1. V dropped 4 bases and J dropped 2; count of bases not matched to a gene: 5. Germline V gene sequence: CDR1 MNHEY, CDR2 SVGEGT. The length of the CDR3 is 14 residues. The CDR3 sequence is CASSLQGYTYEQYF. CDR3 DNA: TGTGCCAGCAGTTTACAGGGGTACACCTACGAGCAGTACTTC.

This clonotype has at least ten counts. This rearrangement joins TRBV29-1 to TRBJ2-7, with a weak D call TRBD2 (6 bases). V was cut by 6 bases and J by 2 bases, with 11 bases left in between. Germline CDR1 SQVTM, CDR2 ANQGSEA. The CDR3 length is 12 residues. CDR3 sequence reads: CSVVAGTYEQYF. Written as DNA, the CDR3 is TGCAGCGTGGTCGCGGGGACCTACGAGCAGTACTTC.

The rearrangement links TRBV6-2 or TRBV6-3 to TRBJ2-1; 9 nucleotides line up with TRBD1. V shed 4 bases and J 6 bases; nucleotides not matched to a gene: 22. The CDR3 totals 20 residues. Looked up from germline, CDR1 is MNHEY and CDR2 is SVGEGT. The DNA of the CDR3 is TGTGCCAGCAGTTCCCAACCGGGACAGGGTAAGGGACGGGGAAGCAATGAGCAGTTCTTC. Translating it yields CASSSQPGQGKGRGSNEQFF.

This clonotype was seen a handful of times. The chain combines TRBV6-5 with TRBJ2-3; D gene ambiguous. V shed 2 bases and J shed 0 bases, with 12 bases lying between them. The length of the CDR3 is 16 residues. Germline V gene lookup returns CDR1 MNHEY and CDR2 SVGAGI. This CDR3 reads CASSYLGAPSTDTQYF. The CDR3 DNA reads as TGTGCCAGCAGTTACCTTGGAGCGCCCAGCACAGATACGCAGTATTTT.